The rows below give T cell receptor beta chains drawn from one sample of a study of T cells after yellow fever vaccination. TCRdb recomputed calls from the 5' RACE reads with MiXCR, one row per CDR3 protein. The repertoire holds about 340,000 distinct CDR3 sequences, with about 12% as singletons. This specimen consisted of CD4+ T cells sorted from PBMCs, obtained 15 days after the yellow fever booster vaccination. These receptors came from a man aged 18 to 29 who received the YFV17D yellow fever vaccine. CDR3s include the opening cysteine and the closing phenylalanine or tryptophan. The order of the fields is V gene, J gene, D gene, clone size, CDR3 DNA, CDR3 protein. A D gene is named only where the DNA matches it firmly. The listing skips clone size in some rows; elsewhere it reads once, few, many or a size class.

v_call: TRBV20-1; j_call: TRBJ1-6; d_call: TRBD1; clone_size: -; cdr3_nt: TGCAGTGCCATGACAGGGTTAGATTCACCCCTCCACTTT; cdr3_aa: CSAMTGLDSPLHF
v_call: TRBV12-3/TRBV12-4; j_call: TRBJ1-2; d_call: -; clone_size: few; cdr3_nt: TGTGCCAGCAGTACAGGGTGGAATGGCTACACCTTC; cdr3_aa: CASSTGWNGYTF
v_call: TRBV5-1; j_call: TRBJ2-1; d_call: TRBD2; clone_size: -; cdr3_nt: TGCGCCAGCAGCTTAGAGCGGGGGGGCAATGAGCAGTTCTTC; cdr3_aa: CASSLERGGNEQFF
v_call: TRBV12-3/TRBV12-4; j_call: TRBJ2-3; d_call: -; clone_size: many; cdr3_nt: TGTGCCAGCAGCCTTCCCTCCGGGTTCACAGATACGCAGTATTTT; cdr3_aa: CASSLPSGFTDTQYF
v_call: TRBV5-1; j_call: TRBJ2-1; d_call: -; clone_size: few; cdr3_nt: TGCGCCAGCAGCTCCGAAGGGACACAATACAATGAGCAGTTCTTC; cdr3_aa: CASSSEGTQYNEQFF
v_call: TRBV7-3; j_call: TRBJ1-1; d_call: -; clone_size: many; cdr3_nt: TGTGCCAGCAGCTTAATGCAGGGGCAGAACACTGAAGCTTTCTTT; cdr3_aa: CASSLMQGQNTEAFF
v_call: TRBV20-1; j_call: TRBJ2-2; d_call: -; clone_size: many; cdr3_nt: TGCAGTGCTAGATTTCAAGGAAGCACCGGGGAGCTGTTTTTT; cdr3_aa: CSARFQGSTGELFF
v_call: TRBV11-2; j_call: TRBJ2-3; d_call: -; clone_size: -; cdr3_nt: TGTGCCAGCAGATTAGATCTCAGGGGGGCAGCAGATACGCAGTATTTT; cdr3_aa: CASRLDLRGAADTQYF
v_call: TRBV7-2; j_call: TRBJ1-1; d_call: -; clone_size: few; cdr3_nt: TGTGCCAGCAGCGGGCGGAGGGACGGACCAACCGAAGCTTTCTTT; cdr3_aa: CASSGRRDGPTEAFF
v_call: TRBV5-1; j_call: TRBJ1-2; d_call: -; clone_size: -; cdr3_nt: TGTGCCAGCAGCGTAGAAGGACGGAACTATGGCTACACCTTC; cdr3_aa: CASSVEGRNYGYTF
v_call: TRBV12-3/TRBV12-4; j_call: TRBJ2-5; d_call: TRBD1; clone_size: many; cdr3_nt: TGTGCCAGCAGTTGGCAGGGGGTCCGAGAGACCCAGTACTTC; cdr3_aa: CASSWQGVRETQYF
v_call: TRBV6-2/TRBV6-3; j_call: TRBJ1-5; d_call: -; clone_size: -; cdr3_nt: TGTGCCAGCAGTTACTTTGGAGGAGAGGGGAGACAGCCCCAGCATTTT; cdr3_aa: CASSYFGGEGRQPQHF
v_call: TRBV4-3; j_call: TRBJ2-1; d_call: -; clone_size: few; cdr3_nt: TGCGCCAGCAGCCAAGTCAGGGCCTACAATGAGCAGTTCTTC; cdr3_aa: CASSQVRAYNEQFF
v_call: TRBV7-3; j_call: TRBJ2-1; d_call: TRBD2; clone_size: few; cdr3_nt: TGTGCCAGCAGTGAACTAGCGGAAAACAATGAGCAGTTCTTC; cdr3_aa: CASSELAENNEQFF
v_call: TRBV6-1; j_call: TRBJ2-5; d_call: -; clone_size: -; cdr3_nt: TGTGCCAGCAGTAGACAGCAAGGCGAGACCCAGTACTTC; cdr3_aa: CASSRQQGETQYF
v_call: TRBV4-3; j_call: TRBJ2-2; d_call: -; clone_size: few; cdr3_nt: TGCGCCAGCAGACAAGTGCGGGGCGGGGACACCGGGGAGCTGTTTTTT; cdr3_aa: CASRQVRGGDTGELFF
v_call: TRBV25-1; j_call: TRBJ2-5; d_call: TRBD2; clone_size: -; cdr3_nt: TGTGCCAGCAGTGAGATGGGAGGGGAGACCCAGTACTTC; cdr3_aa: CASSEMGGETQYF
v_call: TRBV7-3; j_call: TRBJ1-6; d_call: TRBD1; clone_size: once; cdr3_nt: TGTGCCAGCAGCTTGTCCAGGGGGCATAATTCACCCCTCCACTTT; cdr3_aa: CASSLSRGHNSPLHF
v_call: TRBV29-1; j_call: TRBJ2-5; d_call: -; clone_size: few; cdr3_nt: TGCAGCGTTGAAAGACAGACCGATCGAGAGACCCAGTACTTC; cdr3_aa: CSVERQTDRETQYF
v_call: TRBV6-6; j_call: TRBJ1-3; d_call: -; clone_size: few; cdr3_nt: TGTGCCAGCAGTTACTCCGGCGACTCTGGAAACACCATATATTTT; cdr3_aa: CASSYSGDSGNTIYF
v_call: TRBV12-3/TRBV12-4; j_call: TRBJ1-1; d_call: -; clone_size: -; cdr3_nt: TGTGCCAGCAGTCCAGGGACGTCGAGCACTGAAGCTTTCTTT; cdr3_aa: CASSPGTSSTEAFF
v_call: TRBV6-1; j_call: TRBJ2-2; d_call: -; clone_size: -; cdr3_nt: TGTGCCAGCAGGAGGACCATCACCGGGGAGCTGTTTTTT; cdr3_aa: CASRRTITGELFF
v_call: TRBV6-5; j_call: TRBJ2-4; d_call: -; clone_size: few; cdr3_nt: TGTGCCAGCAAGGGGTTAGCCAAAAACATTCAGTACTTC; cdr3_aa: CASKGLAKNIQYF
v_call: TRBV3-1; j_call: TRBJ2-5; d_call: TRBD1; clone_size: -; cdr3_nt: TGTGCCAGCAGCCAAGGAACCGGGACAGGTACAGAGACCCAGTACTTC; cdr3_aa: CASSQGTGTGTETQYF
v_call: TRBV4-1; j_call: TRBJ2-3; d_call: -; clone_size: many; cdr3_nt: TGCGCCAGCAGCCAAGGGGGGGAAGATACGCAGTATTTT; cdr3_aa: CASSQGGEDTQYF
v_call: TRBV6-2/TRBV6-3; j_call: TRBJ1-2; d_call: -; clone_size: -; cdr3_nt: TGTGCCAGCAGTTACCGACAGAAGAGAGGCTACACCTTC; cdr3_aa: CASSYRQKRGYTF
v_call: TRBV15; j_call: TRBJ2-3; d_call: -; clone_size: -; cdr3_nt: TGTGCCACCCGGTTGGGGAAATTGGGAAGTACAGATACGCAGTATTTT; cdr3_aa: CATRLGKLGSTDTQYF
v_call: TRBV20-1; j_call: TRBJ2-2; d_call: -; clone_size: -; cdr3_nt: TGCAGTGCTAAGGGTACTCTCACCGGGGAGCTGTTTTTT; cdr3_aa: CSAKGTLTGELFF
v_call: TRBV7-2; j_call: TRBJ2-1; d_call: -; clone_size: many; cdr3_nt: TGTGCCAGCAGCTTAGGAAAGGGGGATGAGCAGTTCTTC; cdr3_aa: CASSLGKGDEQFF
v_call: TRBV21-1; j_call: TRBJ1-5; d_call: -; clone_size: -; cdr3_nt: TGTGCCAGCAGCAAAGCTACAGGGCCGATTTACAATCAGCCCCAGCATTTT; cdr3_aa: CASSKATGPIYNQPQHF
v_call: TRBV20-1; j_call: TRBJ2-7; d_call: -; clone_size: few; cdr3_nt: TGCAGTGCTAGCGGCCTGCGAGAGAGTCCCTACGAGCAGTACTTC; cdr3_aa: CSASGLRESPYEQYF
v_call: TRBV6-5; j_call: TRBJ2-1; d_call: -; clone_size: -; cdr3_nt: TGTGCCAGCAGTTACTCCCTCGGGAGATTCAATGAGCAGTTCTTC; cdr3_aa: CASSYSLGRFNEQFF
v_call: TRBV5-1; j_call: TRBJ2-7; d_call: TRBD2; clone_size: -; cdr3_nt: TGCGCCAGCAGCTTACTCTCCGGACTAGCCTACGAGCAGTACTTC; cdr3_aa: CASSLLSGLAYEQYF